This T cell receptor beta chain was sequenced during a study of T cell changes during pregnancy in multiple sclerosis (dated by TCRdb to between 2017 and 2020). Notes on the research overall: Changes in the T cell repertoire over the course of pregnancy were examined in this study in women with multiple sclerosis.

About this clone itself: Its recognized antigen is unknown. No much larger clone exists at a distance of one base, and base qualities are not known.

The germline V gene sets CDR1 to ENHRY and CDR2 to SYGVKD. V gives up 3 bases and J gives up 2 bases, and the segment between their germline ends measures 11 bases. The CDR3 covers 15 residues, taking in both the cysteine and the phenylalanine. Of the read, only the CDR3 DNA is kept; its 45 bases are in frame from base 1. Receptors were amplified or captured by the immunoSEQ multiplex PCR assay. Not all clones reach the TCRdb copy of this immuneACCESS table, which keeps in-frame sequences only. Checked studies attribute under half of the gap to unresolved V genes and leave the rest unexplained. This sample is represented by around 69,000 clones; roughly 87% of them were singletons. The ten largest clones take up about 2% of the sample.

This TCR was recovered from a female donor in good health, enrolled as a control in a pregnancy study. The chain was built from TRBV10-3 and TRBJ2-1; the D gene remains uncertain. The specimen was peripheral blood, collected in the second trimester of pregnancy. This receptor has the CDR3 CAISEEPRAYNEQFF. The DNA is TGTGCCATCAGTGAAGAGCCTCGCGCCTACAATGAGCAGTTCTTC.